The entry below gives a single TCR beta chain sequence along with its context. Distinct nucleotide sequences in the sample also encode this CDR3. The CDR3 runs to 14 residues. Trimming took 4 bases from V and 5 from J, leaving 11 bases between them. Germline V gene lookup returns CDR1 SGHTA and CDR2 FQGTGA. TCRdb keeps only in-frame clones here, not all; method: immunoSEQ multiplex PCR. The repertoire holds fewer than 250,000 clones, with just under 85% as singletons. This entry is derived from a study of blood T cell repertoires in COVID-19. As for the study in general: Nucleic acid was either cDNA or gDNA, and it came from T cells, B-cell-depleted T cells, or PBMCs.

The chain is built from TRBV7-3 and TRBJ2-2; D is possibly TRBD1 (8 bases). This TCR derives from a man between 60 and 75 years old with COVID-19, enrolled during active disease. Sequencing was done on a sample of peripheral blood. The chain's CDR3 is CASSSQGGTGELFF. The CDR3 coding sequence is TGTGCCAGCAGCTCACAGGGGGGGACCGGGGAGCTGTTTTTT. Complete variable domain (other parts from reference TRBV7-3 and TRBJ2-2): GAGVSQTPSNKVTEKGKYVELRCDPISGHTALYWYRQSLGQGPEFLIYFQGTGAADDSGLPNDRFFAVRPEGSVSTLKIQRTERGDSAVYLCASSSQGGTGELFFGEGSRLTVL.